This T cell receptor (beta chain) came from a study of blood T cells in healthy people across ages (dated by TCRdb to about 2015). Looking at the study overall: In model experiments, template switching captured roughly one uniquely barcoded TCR beta cDNA molecule for every two T cells. Age-related changes in TCR beta repertoire diversity were measured in the study by deep sequencing normalized with unique cDNA molecular identifiers. For two donors (one aged 18 to 29 and one aged 80 or older), the study analyzed two additional independent replicas of 1 million unique cDNA reads from the same blood draw. Donors of different ages were randomly distributed across sequencing lanes to avoid experimental bias. The donors were divided into four age groups: young (average about 16 years), middle-aged (almost 40), aged (about 60) and long-lived (more than 75).

The method behind the library was 5' RACE. Sequencing was performed on an Illumina HiSeq 2500. A second roughly 6 to 11 cycle PCR used a sample-barcoded 5' primer and a J-beta primer mix. Each TCR beta cDNA molecule received a unique molecular identifier from a template-switch 5' adaptor carrying 12 random nucleotides. Each sample yielded at least 3 million CDR3-containing paired-end reads. All of the RNA was converted into first-strand cDNA using the Mint cDNA synthesis kit, with a TRBC-specific oligonucleotide serving as the primer. Following uracil-DNA glycosylase treatment, all cDNA underwent a first 18-cycle PCR with the universal primers M1SS and BC2_uni_R. The source study handled its data this way. Each sample was normalized by randomly selecting 1 million high-quality reads, each carrying a distinct molecular identifier. Instead of being binned into consensus sequences, reads with shared molecular identifiers were discarded. MiTCR, set to a Q25 quality threshold and the strictest error-elimination algorithm, was used for CDR3 identification, clonotype clustering and error correction. A nonparametric unseen species model with Euler transformation was used to estimate lower-bound total TCR beta diversity. TCRdb reprocessing: public reads trimmed at Q25 with fastp, clones called with MiXCR, in-frame beta chains kept. Every entry covers one CDR3 protein and lists the most common genes and DNA from its rows. Clone size and V and J calls follow TCRdb, not the original study. This sample comprises approximately 1,100,000 distinct CDR3 sequences, under 45% of them detected only once. The top ten clonotypes cover approximately 20% of the sample.

The paper's findings and limits, for the study overall: Compared with the aged group, the long-lived group had more naive CD4+ T cells, fewer expanded clones and increased TCR diversity, a pattern suggesting age selection. Observed TCR beta diversity per million T cells fell roughly linearly with age, and a significant reduction was already apparent by age around 40. Estimates of total diversity based on one million sequenced T cells were considered lower bounds and underestimates. The percentage of naive T cells measured by flow cytometry correlated strongly with observed TCR beta diversity. Conclusive comparison of naive and antigen-experienced compartments was prevented by the profiling of bulk unsorted PBMCs. Because donor CMV infection status was unknown, age-related changes in expanded clonotypes were potentially confounded.

Notes on this clonotype: The target of this receptor is not known. No base quality information exists; no much larger clone differs at one position.

Donors were 39 systemically healthy Caucasian individuals from Russia aged roughly 6 to 90 years. Roughly 11 milliliters of peripheral blood were drawn from each donor into EDTA-treated Vacutainer tubes. PBMCs were isolated by Ficoll-Paque density-gradient centrifugation, with at least 7 million obtained per sample. Total RNA, at least 6 micrograms per sample, was extracted from PBMCs with Trizol reagent. The percentages of naive CD45RAhigh/CD27high T cells were determined by flow cytometry on a PBMC aliquot from every donor. Sequencing input: blood. The sequence came from a woman aged 60 to 75 in good health.

The nucleotide sequence is given as TGTGCCAGCAGCCCCCGTCAGGGGAACAATCAGCCCCAGCATTTT. This yields the protein CASSPRQGNNQPQHF. The rearrangement combines TRBV28 with TRBJ1-5, with TRBD1 perhaps the D gene, on 6 matching bases. CDR1 and CDR2, looked up from the germline V gene, are MDHEN and SYDVKM. The junction shows trimming of 6 bases on V and 3 bases on J, plus 15 bases between the germline ends. Reading from cysteine to phenylalanine, the CDR3 counts 15 amino acids. The entry retains the CDR3 DNA only, 45 bases that are in frame from base 1.